The 2 T cell receptor beta chains below were found in one sample sequenced in a study of blood T cell repertoires in COVID-19. Generated by immunoSEQ multiplex PCR, the TCRdb table keeps only in-frame clones and is missing some. The data hold under 140,000 clones, with roughly 91% observed a single time. Source material: peripheral blood. These receptors all come from a woman between 45 and 60 years old with acute or convalescent COVID-19.

The chain recombines TRBV6-1 with TRBJ1-5; TRBD1 might be the D (5 bases). Trimming shortened V by 3 bases and J by 6 bases, and 15 bases separated the two germline ends. Germline V gene sequence: CDR1 MNHNS, CDR2 SASEGT. CDR3 length: 15 amino acids. The CDR3 here is CASSDGTLPSQPQHF. The CDR3 DNA is TGTGCCAGCAGTGACGGGACTCTCCCTAGTCAGCCCCAGCATTTT.

This clone was picked up one time. The chain employs TRBV19 and TRBJ1-5, with D possibly matching TRBD1 (6 bases). Trimming left V 5 bases short and J 4 bases short, with 12 bases between. The CDR3 runs 14 residues. Germline V CDR1 and CDR2: LNHDA, SQIVND (reference sequence). CDR3 nucleotide sequence: TGTGCCAGTAGTCCAGGACAGCAGAATCAGCCCCAGCATTTT. It encodes CASSPGQQNQPQHF.